Below, 32 T cell receptor beta chains from the same sample are listed, as sequenced in a study of T cell repertoires in cytomegalovirus infection. TCRdb ran MiXCR on the reads and lists one entry per CDR3 protein. The repertoire includes 200,000 or so distinct CDR3 sequences, roughly 19% of them detected once, and under 3.5% sits in the top ten. Sequences were obtained from PBMCs. Every receptor here comes from a human donor in good health (CMV status not recorded). Some clones in this sample may be carry-over from other donors' samples.

This clonotype was detected ten times or more. V and J are TRBV7-2 and TRBJ1-3; TRBD1 agrees at 10 bases. This CDR3 contains 15 residues. Per germline, CDR1 SGHTA and CDR2 FQGNSA. J lost 1 base, V lost 5 bases, and 2 bases had no gene match. CDR3 sequence (DNA): TGTGCCAGCAGCCGACAGGGGGCATCTGGAAACACCATATATTTT. It translates to CASSRQGASGNTIYF.

This clonotype has a handful of counts. The chain has TRBV7-6 and TRBJ2-3; perhaps TRBD1 as D (7 bases). This CDR3 spans 18 amino acids. V was shortened by 5 bases and J by 3 bases, with 24 bases between the two germline ends. Germline loops: CDR1 SGHVS, CDR2 FNYEAQ. The CDR3 is CASSPRGAGGRRTDTQYF. As DNA, the CDR3 is TGTGCCAGCAGCCCCAGAGGGGCAGGGGGGAGAAGAACAGATACGCAGTATTTT.

This clonotype was seen once. The V gene is TRBV20-1, the J gene TRBJ2-1, with no clear D. CDR3 length: 14 residues. Germline CDR1 reads DFQATT; CDR2 reads SNEGSKA (reference sequence). V dropped 5 bases and J dropped 8 bases, with 19 bases sitting between them. CDR3 protein: CSAGSLGFSYEQFF. DNA of the CDR3: TGCAGTGCTGGATCTCTCGGCTTTTCGTATGAGCAGTTCTTC.

The sample holds a few counts of this clonotype. The V and J genes are TRBV7-2 and TRBJ1-5, with 9 bases aligning to TRBD1. The J segment lost 9 bases and the V segment lost 4 bases, leaving 4 bases of the junction unmatched. The CDR3 is 13 residues long. In germline, CDR1 is SGHTA, CDR2 FQGNSA. The CDR3 DNA reads TGTGCCAGCAGCTCCGGACAGGGGAGGCCCCAGCATTTT. It encodes CASSSGQGRPQHF.

This clonotype was seen ten or more times. The rearrangement uses TRBV7-3 and TRBJ2-6; no clear D gene. With 6 bases removed from V and 0 bases from J, the gap between germline ends came to 9 bases. The length of the CDR3 is 15 residues. Germline CDR1 SGHTA, CDR2 FQGTGA. The CDR3 loop is CASSTSVSGANVLTF. CDR3 coding DNA: TGTGCCAGCAGTACCTCGGTCTCTGGGGCCAACGTCCTGACTTTC. The whole variable domain, remainder taken from reference TRBV7-3 and TRBJ2-6, is GAGVSQTPSNKVTEKGKYVELRCDPISGHTALYWYRQSLGQGPEFLIYFQGTGAADDSGLPNDRFFAVRPEGSVSTLKIQRTERGDSAVYLCASSTSVSGANVLTFGAGSRLTVL.

This clonotype was seen at least ten times. V is TRBV7-8 and J is TRBJ2-3; D might be TRBD1 or TRBD2, each matching 5 bases. The CDR3 runs 17 residues. With 2 bases removed from V and 4 bases from J, the gap between germline ends came to 19 bases. The V gene's germline CDR1 is SGHVS and CDR2 FQNEAQ. CDR3 amino acids: CASSLITLGEIPDTQYF. CDR3 DNA sequence: TGTGCCAGCAGCTTAATCACCCTGGGGGAAATACCAGATACGCAGTATTTT.

The chain couples TRBV27 to TRBJ2-7; D is unresolved. Germline V gene sequence: CDR1 MNHEY, CDR2 SMNVEV (reference sequence). The CDR3 runs 13 residues. With 5 bases removed from V and 0 bases from J, the gap between germline ends came to 8 bases. The CDR3 loop is CASSTVPSYEQYF. The CDR3 DNA reads TGTGCCAGCAGTACGGTACCCTCCTACGAGCAGTACTTC.

The rearrangement uses TRBV5-4 and TRBJ2-7; 10 nucleotides agree with TRBD2. Germline V lookup: CDR1 SGHNT, CDR2 YYREEE (reference sequence). This CDR3 comprises 15 residues. Unmatched junction bases numbered 11, after V lost 6 bases and J lost 5 bases. CDR3 in DNA: TGTGCCAGCAAGTGGAGCGGGGGGGCCTTCCACGAGCAGTACTTC. Translated, it gives CASKWSGGAFHEQYF.

This chain uses TRBV3-1 with TRBJ1-1; the match to TRBD1 covers 8 bases. There are 13 residues in the CDR3. Germline CDR1 is LGHDT and CDR2 is YNNKEL (reference sequence). J was trimmed by 7 bases and V by 5 bases; bases with no gene match: 6. The CDR3 spells CASSYGTGVEAFF. For the CDR3, the DNA is TGTGCCAGCAGCTATGGGACAGGAGTTGAAGCTTTCTTT. Full variable domain (outside the CDR3, taken from reference TRBV3-1 and TRBJ1-1): DTAVSQTPKYLVTQMGNDKSIKCEQNLGHDTMYWYKQDSKKFLKIMFSYNNKELIINETVPNRFSPKSPDKAHLNLHINSLELGDSAVYFCASSYGTGVEAFFGQGTRLTVV.

This clonotype was counted between two and nine times. A much larger clonotype is one base distant, so this may be a read error. J is TRBJ1-1 and V is TRBV28, with D unclear. Per the germline V gene, CDR1 is MDHEN and CDR2 is SYDVKM. The ends were cut back, 8 bases at V and 12 bases at J, with 19 bases in the middle. The CDR3 runs to 12 residues. CDR3 protein: CASRYLSGSPFF. The CDR3 coding sequence is TGTGCCAGCCGTTATTTATCGGGGAGCCCTTTCTTT.

Points on this clonotype: The CDR3 does not end in the conserved phenylalanine or tryptophan, so this is likely a read error. The chain uses TRBV20-1 and TRBJ2-5, with 7 bases aligning to TRBD1. Trimming removed 0 bases from V and 5 bases from J; junction bases left unmatched: 6. The length of the CDR3 is 14 residues. Germline V CDR1 and CDR2: DFQATT, SNEGSKA (reference sequence). In DNA, the CDR3 is TGCAGTGCTAGAGAGGGGAAGGGGGCCGAGACCCAGTACTTA. Encoded protein: CSAREGKGAETQYL.

The chain recombines TRBV15 with TRBJ2-1; D is undetermined. V was clipped by 0 bases and J by 7 bases, with 7 bases between them. CDR3 length: 13 amino acids. Germline CDR1 reads LNHNV; CDR2 reads YYDKDF (reference sequence). The CDR3 here is CATSREDGNEQFF. CDR3 bases: TGTGCCACCAGCAGAGAGGACGGGAATGAGCAGTTCTTC.

The table lists this clonotype with a few counts. The rearrangement links TRBV29-1 to TRBJ2-2; D is ambiguous. V shed 0 bases and J shed 4 bases, with 15 bases lying between them. Germline assignment: CDR1 SQVTM and CDR2 ANQGSEA. The CDR3 has 16 residues. The CDR3 here is CSVEDLRGRGTGELFF. CDR3 nucleotides: TGCAGCGTTGAAGATCTCCGCGGTCGAGGCACCGGGGAGCTGTTTTTT.

This clonotype was observed a few times. The chain is built from TRBV27 and TRBJ2-1, with D uncertain. CDR1 is MNHEY and CDR2 is SMNVEV in the germline V gene (reference sequence). Trimming pared 5 bases from V and 4 bases from J, leaving 9 bases between. This CDR3 has 13 residues. CDR3 DNA: TGTGCCAGCAGTCTCAAAAGATACAATGAGCAGTTCTTC. Translated, it gives CASSLKRYNEQFF.

The chain uses TRBV19 and TRBJ1-1; 7 bases align to TRBD1. This CDR3 region has 14 residues. Losses at the gene ends were 7 bases for V and 3 bases for J; bases not matched to a gene: 8. Germline V lookup: CDR1 LNHDA, CDR2 SQIVND (reference sequence). The CDR3, as DNA: TGTGCCAGTACATGGGGCAGGGGGGACACTGAAGCTTTCTTT. Amino acids: CASTWGRGDTEAFF.

This clonotype turned up a few times. The gene calls are TRBV12-3 or TRBV12-4 and TRBJ1-4; possibly TRBD1 for D (5 bases). V was pared by 6 bases and J by 7 bases, with 18 bases between. This CDR3 has 15 amino acids. CDR3 protein: CASRQDGTKSEKLFF. The CDR3 coding sequence is TGTGCCAGCAGGCAAGACGGGACCAAATCTGAAAAACTGTTTTTT.

This clonotype came up a few times. V and J are TRBV29-1 and TRBJ2-1; 7 nucleotides line up with TRBD1. Germline values: CDR1 SQVTM, CDR2 ANQGSEA. The CDR3 has 14 amino acids. J was trimmed by 5 bases and V by 6 bases; bases with no gene match: 10. CDR3 sequence (DNA): TGCAGCGTCCTGCAAGGGGGCTACAACAATGAGCAGTTCTTC. It translates to CSVLQGGYNNEQFF.

This clonotype was seen more than once but under ten times. The rearrangement uses TRBV7-2 and TRBJ2-1, with 7 bases matching TRBD2. Germline V lookup: CDR1 SGHTA, CDR2 FQGNSA. The length of the CDR3 is 13 residues. The V segment lost 8 bases and the J segment 2 bases; nucleotides outside the gene matches: 3. The CDR3 region is CASLGLAYNEQFF. The CDR3 DNA reads TGTGCCAGCCTAGGACTAGCCTACAATGAGCAGTTCTTC.

The chain joins TRBV6-5 to TRBJ1-2; tentative D call: TRBD1 (5 bases). From germline, CDR1 is MNHEY and CDR2 SVGAGI. The V and J ends lost 5 bases and 3 bases respectively, with 13 bases between them. The CDR3 is 14 residues long. The CDR3 DNA reads as TGTGCCAGCAGTCGGGGCCGGGATGACTATGGCTACACCTTC. Amino acid sequence: CASSRGRDDYGYTF.

The rearrangement joins TRBV2 to TRBJ2-7, with a tentative D call TRBD2 (6 bases). The CDR3 has 13 amino acids. V was pared by 3 bases and J by 6 bases, with 12 bases between. CDR1 SNHLY and CDR2 FYNNEI come from the germline V gene. The CDR3 DNA reads as TGTGCCAGCAGTGACTTTGACGGGGGCGAGCAGTACTTC. Protein sequence: CASSDFDGGEQYF.

The chain employs TRBV11-1 and TRBJ2-5, with a weak D call TRBD1 (5 bases). In germline, CDR1 is SGHAT, CDR2 FQDESV (reference sequence). The CDR3 extends over 16 amino acids. Deletions cut 5 bases from V and 2 bases from J, with 18 bases between. The CDR3 DNA reads as TGTGCCAGCAGCGTTTCAGACAGAGACCTTCAAGAGACCCAGTACTTC. Translation gives CASSVSDRDLQETQYF.

The rearrangement joins TRBV6-1 to TRBJ2-3; possible D gene TRBD1, 5 bases. The V and J ends lost 6 bases and 2 bases respectively, with 12 bases between them. This CDR3 spans 14 amino acids. CDR1 is MNHNS, CDR2 SASEGT, per germline. CDR3: CASRYRNPTDTQYF. The DNA for the CDR3 is TGTGCCAGCAGGTACAGGAATCCCACAGATACGCAGTATTTT.

This clonotype showed up just a few times. The CDR3 sequence: CASSPTMGLFLEQYF. The CDR3 DNA reads TGTGCCAGCAGCCCTACCATGGGACTATTTTTGGAGCAGTACTTC. The chain links TRBV12-3 or TRBV12-4 to TRBJ2-7; TRBD2 agrees at 7 bases. CDR3 size: 15 residues. V lost 6 bases and J lost 7; bases outside the gene matches: 15.

This clonotype appeared a few times. The rearrangement links TRBV7-2 to TRBJ2-7; possibly TRBD2 for D (6 bases). Germline CDR1 and CDR2: SGHTA and FQGNSA. V was pared by 1 base and J by 1 base, with 11 bases between. This CDR3 region has 15 residues. The CDR3 region has the DNA TGTGCCAGCAGCTTAGGGGTAGCGGCGTCCTACGAGCAGTACTTC. Amino acid sequence: CASSLGVAASYEQYF.

This sequence joins TRBV10-3 and TRBJ1-1; 9 bases align to TRBD1. From germline, CDR1 is ENHRY and CDR2 SYGVKD. The CDR3 runs to 15 residues. Trimming removed 6 bases from V and 0 bases from J; junction bases left unmatched: 5. The CDR3 nucleotides are TGTGCCATCAGCGATAACAGGGGGCTGAACACTGAAGCTTTCTTT. Protein sequence: CAISDNRGLNTEAFF.

This sequence joins TRBV29-1 and TRBJ2-1; TRBD1 matches 9 bases. With 6 bases clipped from V and 8 bases from J, the junction kept 14 bases outside the gene matches. The V gene's germline CDR1 is SQVTM and CDR2 ANQGSEA. The CDR3 extends over 15 amino acids. CDR3 nucleotide sequence: TGCAGCGTGGACTGGGACAGGGCTGTGAGCGATGAGCAGTTCTTC. Its translation is CSVDWDRAVSDEQFF.

Concerning this clonotype: The final CDR3 position lacks the conserved phenylalanine or tryptophan, pointing to a likely read error. The gene calls are TRBV7-9 and TRBJ2-4, with TRBD2 identical over 8 bases. The V gene end was trimmed by 2 bases and the J gene end by 2 bases; junction bases not matched to a gene: 5. The CDR3 consists of 16 residues. Looked up from germline, CDR1 is SEHNR and CDR2 is FQNEAQ (reference sequence). In nucleotides, the CDR3 is TGTGCCAGCAGCTTATACAGCGGGGGTACCAAAAACATTCAGTACTCC. This translates into CASSLYSGGTKNIQYS.

This chain uses TRBV14 with TRBJ2-7; D uncertain. Germline-derived CDR1 and CDR2 are SGHDN and FVKESK. The CDR3 runs 15 residues. V dropped 6 bases and J dropped 3 bases, with 18 bases sitting between them. DNA for the CDR3: TGTGCCAGCAGTCCCCTAACTGGTTGGGGCTACGAGCAGTACTTC. Protein product: CASSPLTGWGYEQYF.

The gene calls are TRBV12-3 or TRBV12-4 and TRBJ1-3; a weak D match, TRBD1 (6 bases). Trimming removed 5 bases from V and 0 bases from J, with 17 bases in between. The CDR3 length is 17 residues. The CDR3 region is CASSKKSQGSSGNTIYF. DNA of the CDR3: TGTGCCAGCAGTAAAAAATCCCAGGGGTCCTCTGGAAACACCATATATTTT.

This clonotype was counted only a few times. CDR3 bases: TGTGCCAGCAGCTCCCGGCGGGGGACAGGAGAGTCCGGGGAGCTGTTTTTT. This translates into CASSSRRGTGESGELFF. V is TRBV7-3 and J is TRBJ2-2, with D possibly TRBD1 on 8 matching bases. The V and J ends lost 4 bases and 6 bases respectively, with 21 bases between them. Germline V gene sequence: CDR1 SGHTA, CDR2 FQGTGA. There are 17 residues in the CDR3.

This clonotype was detected ten times or more. The chain has TRBV29-1 and TRBJ1-2, with D unclear. CDR1 SQVTM and CDR2 ANQGSEA come from the germline V gene. The germline V and J ends were trimmed by 5 bases and 8 bases, with 21 bases remaining between them. The CDR3 contains 14 residues. DNA for the CDR3: TGCAGCGTTAATTGGCGGAGCTTAAGTGGAGGCTACACCTTC. Translated, it gives CSVNWRSLSGGYTF.

This chain links TRBV20-1 with TRBJ2-1; 10 bases agree with TRBD1. Germline CDR1 DFQATT, CDR2 SNEGSKA (reference sequence). This CDR3 is built from 14 residues. The J segment lost 3 bases and the V segment lost 5 bases, leaving 4 bases of the junction unmatched. The DNA for the CDR3 is TGCAGTGCTGGAGGGACAGGGGACTACAATGAGCAGTTCTTC. Amino acid sequence: CSAGGTGDYNEQFF.